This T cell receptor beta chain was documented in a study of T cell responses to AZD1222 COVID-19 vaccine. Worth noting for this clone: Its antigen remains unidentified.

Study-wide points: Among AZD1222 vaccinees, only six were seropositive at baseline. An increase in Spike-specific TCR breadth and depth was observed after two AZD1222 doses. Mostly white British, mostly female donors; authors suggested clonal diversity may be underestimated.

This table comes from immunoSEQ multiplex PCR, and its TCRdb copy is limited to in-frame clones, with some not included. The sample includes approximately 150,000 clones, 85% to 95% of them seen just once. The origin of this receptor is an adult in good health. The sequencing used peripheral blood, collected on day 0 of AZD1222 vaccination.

DNA of the CDR3: TGTGCCAGCAGCTTTGGGAGGGGTTTAGACTACGAGCAGTACTTC. This translates into CASSFGRGLDYEQYF. The chain links TRBV7-2 to TRBJ2-7; 7 nucleotides align to TRBD2. This CDR3 is 15 amino acids long. V was clipped by 3 bases and J by 3 bases; unmatched bases: 8. Germline V CDR1 and CDR2: SGHTA, FQGNSA. The variable domain in full, with the rest retrieved from reference TRBV7-2 and TRBJ2-7, is GAGVSQSPSNKVTEKGKDVELRCDPISGHTALYWYRQSLGQGLEFLIYFQGNSAPDKSGLPSDRFSAERTGGSVSTLTIQRTQQEDSAVYLCASSFGRGLDYEQYFGPGTRLTVT.